Following are 27 T cell receptor beta chains from one sample sequenced in a study of shared clonotypes between healthy human individuals. Using immunoSEQ multiplex PCR, the repertoire was profiled, and TCRdb retains in-frame clones only, with some absent. The sample includes just over 2,000,000 clones, about 95% of them seen just once. Material for sequencing was naive CD4+ T cells sorted from blood. The subset here: CD45RA+ positively selected. The receptors were sampled from a man aged 18 to 35 in good health.

Concerning this clone: An end of the junction does not agree with germline; a read error may underlie this. This chain connects TRBV7-7 to TRBJ2-5; perhaps TRBD1 as D (5 bases). From germline, CDR1 is SSHAT and CDR2 FNYEAQ (reference sequence). The CDR3 has 15 amino acids. The CDR3 protein is CASSLSGVRAETQYF. In DNA form, the CDR3 reads TGTGCTAGCAGCCTTAGTGGTGTCAGGGCAGAGACCCAGTACTTC.

V and J are TRBV14 and TRBJ1-2, with D possibly being TRBD1 (5 bases). V was shortened by 0 bases and J by 5 bases, with 10 bases between the two germline ends. This CDR3 is built from 14 residues. Germline-derived CDR1 and CDR2 are SGHDN and FVKESK. The CDR3 DNA sequence: TGTGCCAGCAGCCAAGAAACGGGGGGATATGGCTACACCTTC. Residues: CASSQETGGYGYTF.

The rearrangement links TRBV4-1 to TRBJ2-1; 10 positions match TRBD2. The CDR3 has 18 residues. Germline V lookup: CDR1 MGHRA, CDR2 YSYEKL. J was trimmed by 5 bases and V by 8 bases; bases with no gene match: 18. CDR3 protein: CASHKNSGGLLNNNEQFF. Written as DNA, the CDR3 is TGCGCCAGCCACAAAAATAGCGGGGGGCTACTAAATAACAATGAGCAGTTCTTC.

This chain connects TRBV18 to TRBJ1-1, with TRBD1 matching 8 bases. This CDR3 has 15 residues. Germline CDR1 and CDR2: KGHSH and LQKENI. Germline trimming cut 3 bases from V and 3 bases from J; bases unmatched to any gene: 6. The chain's CDR3 is CASSPPTGVYTEAFF. As DNA, the CDR3 is TGTGCCAGCTCACCTCCGACAGGGGTGTACACTGAAGCTTTCTTT.

This chain connects TRBV4-1 to TRBJ1-1; D remains unclear. Per germline, CDR1 MGHRA and CDR2 YSYEKL. Trimming left V 4 bases short and J 7 bases short, with 16 bases between. The CDR3 length is 14 residues. CDR3 DNA sequence: TGCGCCAGCAGCCGTTTCGAGGGTGGAGATGAAGCTTTCTTT. Translated: CASSRFEGGDEAFF.

The chain is built from TRBV19 and TRBJ2-5, with TRBD1 matching 7 bases. The tail of the sequence fits TRBJ2-7 better, so the J call may be wrong. CDR1 and CDR2 from the germline V gene are LNHDA and SQIVND (reference sequence). The CDR3 runs 15 residues. The CDR3 coding sequence is TGTGCCAGTAGTAACGACAGGGCCGGTACTGGCGAGCAGTACTTC. It specifies CASSNDRAGTGEQYF.

The chain links TRBV19 to TRBJ2-1; no firm D call. The length of the CDR3 is 16 residues. In germline, CDR1 is LNHDA, CDR2 SQIVND (reference sequence). Trimming took off 5 bases at V and 8 bases at J, with 22 bases between the two ends. The CDR3 here is CASSPSGALSSDEQFF. The CDR3 coding sequence is TGTGCCAGTAGTCCGAGTGGAGCTCTGAGCAGTGATGAGCAGTTCTTC.

V and J are TRBV4-1 and TRBJ2-7, with 9 bases identical to TRBD1. V lost 4 bases, J lost 2 bases, and 9 bases stayed unmatched. CDR1 is MGHRA and CDR2 is YSYEKL in the germline V gene. CDR3 size: 16 residues. The CDR3 protein is CASSPRTGEVPYEQYF. The CDR3 DNA follows: TGCGCCAGCAGCCCCCGGACAGGGGAAGTCCCCTACGAGCAGTACTTC.

The chain combines TRBV21-1 with TRBJ2-5. TRBV21-1 is reported as a pseudogene. This CDR3 contains 12 residues. The chain's CDR3 is CASNTGAETQYF. For the CDR3, the DNA is TGTGCCAGCAACACCGGGGCGGAGACCCAGTACTTC.

The J gene is TRBJ2-3, the V gene TRBV7-9, with 7 bases lining up with TRBD1. The V segment lost 3 bases and the J segment 4 bases; nucleotides outside the gene matches: 7. The CDR3 contains 15 residues. CDR1 and CDR2 from the germline V gene are SEHNR and FQNEAQ (reference sequence). The CDR3 loop is CASSFDRETADTQYF. In nucleotides, the CDR3 is TGTGCCAGCAGCTTCGACAGGGAGACGGCAGATACGCAGTATTTT.

The chain's CDR3 is CASSITARSSYNEQFF. The DNA for the CDR3 is TGTGCCAGTAGTATAACAGCCCGGAGCTCCTACAATGAGCAGTTCTTC. The chain joins TRBV19 to TRBJ2-1; no clear D. Germline CDR1 and CDR2: LNHDA and SQIVND (reference sequence). V shed 2 bases and J shed 0 bases, with 11 bases lying between them. The CDR3 consists of 16 residues.

J is TRBJ1-2 and V is TRBV7-9, with 8 bases aligning to TRBD1. This CDR3 spans 19 amino acids. With V trimmed by 2 bases and J by 3 bases, 17 bases remained unmatched. The germline V gene has CDR1 SEHNR and CDR2 FQNEAQ (reference sequence). Here the CDR3 reads CASSLWLDRVPVGHYGYTF. In DNA form, the CDR3 reads TGTGCCAGCAGCTTATGGCTGGACAGGGTGCCGGTGGGGCACTATGGCTACACCTTC. The whole variable domain, remainder taken from reference TRBV7-9 and TRBJ1-2, is DTGVSQNPRHKITKRGQNVTFRCDPISEHNRLYWYRQTLGQGPEFLTYFQNEAQLEKSRLLSDRFSAERPKGSFSTLEIQRTEQGDSAMYLCASSLWLDRVPVGHYGYTFGSGTRLTVV.

The chain employs TRBV6-5 and TRBJ2-5, with a possible D match to TRBD1 (5 bases). The germline V gene has CDR1 MNHEY and CDR2 SVGAGI. Trimming took off 0 bases at V and 3 bases at J, with 11 bases between the two ends. This CDR3 is 15 amino acids long. The CDR3 reads CASSYSSPGKETQYF. The CDR3 DNA sequence: TGTGCCAGCAGTTACTCGTCGCCAGGGAAAGAGACCCAGTACTTC.

The chain carries TRBV10-3 and TRBJ1-6, with 7 bases aligning to TRBD1. This CDR3 has 13 residues. Germline V gene lookup returns CDR1 ENHRY and CDR2 SYGVKD. V trimming: 6 bases; J trimming: 9 bases; junction bases outside the gene matches: 5. CDR3 in DNA: TGTGCCATCAGGGACAGGACCGGTTCACCCCTCCACTTT. Translated: CAIRDRTGSPLHF.

The chain joins TRBV5-1 to TRBJ2-2; D is perhaps TRBD1 (5 bases). Per germline, CDR1 SGHRS and CDR2 YFSETQ. CDR3 length: 15 residues. V lost 1 base to trimming and J lost 0 bases, with 7 bases between them. The CDR3 DNA sequence: TGCGCCAGCAGCTTGATACAGGCGAACACCGGGGAGCTGTTTTTT. Translated: CASSLIQANTGELFF.

The chain carries TRBV6-4 and TRBJ2-3, with a possible D match to TRBD1 (5 bases). CDR1 is MRHNA and CDR2 is SNTAGT in the germline V gene. This CDR3 has 11 residues. Trimming removed 9 bases from V and 4 bases from J, with 8 bases in between. The CDR3 reads CASGAPDTQYF. The CDR3 DNA sequence: TGTGCCAGTGGGGCCCCAGATACGCAGTATTTT.

The chain combines TRBV6-5 with TRBJ1-2, with unresolved D. The CDR3 runs 13 residues. V shed 8 bases and J shed 2 bases, with 12 bases lying between them. Germline loops: CDR1 MNHEY, CDR2 SVGAGI. The CDR3 DNA sequence: TGTGCCAGCTCCCCTACAGAGAACTATGGCTACACCTTC. The encoded protein is CASSPTENYGYTF.

The V call is TRBV7-9, the J call TRBJ1-3; D remains unclear. The V end lost 5 bases, the J end lost 1 base, and 12 bases lay between the germline ends. Germline assignment: CDR1 SEHNR and CDR2 FQNEAQ (reference sequence). The CDR3 is made up of 15 amino acids. The CDR3 region has the DNA TGTGCCAGCAGCCCCGACGGGATATCTGGAAACACCATATATTTT. Translated: CASSPDGISGNTIYF. The whole variable domain, filled in from reference TRBV7-9 and TRBJ1-3, reads DTGVSQNPRHKITKRGQNVTFRCDPISEHNRLYWYRQTLGQGPEFLTYFQNEAQLEKSRLLSDRFSAERPKGSFSTLEIQRTEQGDSAMYLCASSPDGISGNTIYFGEGSWLTVV.

With respect to this clone: Its ends do not fully match the called genes, so a read error is possible. The J gene is TRBJ2-5, the V gene TRBV5-1, with TRBD2 matching over 9 bases. The CDR3 runs to 15 residues. CDR1 SGHRS and CDR2 YFSETQ come from the germline V gene. This CDR3 is CASGFSGGDQETQYF. The CDR3 bases are TGCGCCAGCGGCTTTAGCGGGGGAGATCAAGAGACCCAGTACTTC.

This chain uses TRBV5-1 with TRBJ2-7; D perhaps matches TRBD1 (5 bases). Trimming took off 0 bases at V and 6 bases at J, with 13 bases between the two ends. The V gene's germline CDR1 is SGHRS and CDR2 YFSETQ. The CDR3 sequence is 14 residues long. The CDR3 spells CASSLGHSQGEQYF. As DNA, the CDR3 is TGCGCCAGCAGCTTGGGACACTCGCAGGGCGAGCAGTACTTC.

The table lists this clone with a count of one. The CDR3 DNA sequence: TGTGCCATCAGGGAGAACAGGAATTCACCCCTCCACTTT. It specifies CAIRENRNSPLHF. The V call is TRBV10-3, the J call TRBJ1-6, with D perhaps matching TRBD1 (5 bases). V was trimmed by 6 bases and J by 7 bases, leaving 10 bases between them. Germline assignment: CDR1 ENHRY and CDR2 SYGVKD. This CDR3 is 13 amino acids long.

The genes are TRBV10-2 and TRBJ2-2; TRBD2 matches at 13 bases. J gave up 2 bases and V 5 bases, and 5 bases lay outside the gene matches. Germline-derived CDR1 and CDR2 are WSHSY and SAAADI. This CDR3 comprises 17 residues. The CDR3 region is CASSKLAGGPNTGELFF. CDR3 sequence (DNA): TGCGCCAGCAGTAAACTAGCGGGAGGGCCCAACACCGGGGAGCTGTTTTTT.

The chain links TRBV11-2 to TRBJ1-2; no firm D call. The CDR3 extends over 15 amino acids. The ends were cut back, 1 base at V and 7 bases at J, with 16 bases in the middle. The germline CDR1 and CDR2 sequences are SGHAT and FQNNGV. CDR3 DNA sequence: TGTGCCAGCAGCTTAGTTCTAACAGCCTTGGGTGGCTACACCTTC. It encodes CASSLVLTALGGYTF.

This chain uses TRBV5-4 with TRBJ2-7; 8 nucleotides line up with TRBD1. After removal of 0 bases from V and 2 bases from J, the junction contained 7 bases not matched to a gene. CDR3 length: 16 amino acids. Germline values: CDR1 SGHNT, CDR2 YYREEE (reference sequence). The CDR3 region has the DNA TGTGCCAGCAGCTTGGCCCCAGGGGGCGCCGCCTACGAGCAGTACTTC. Protein sequence: CASSLAPGGAAYEQYF.

Regarding this clone: This same CDR3 is encoded by further DNA sequences in the sample. The chain is built from TRBV5-1 and TRBJ1-3; weak D call: TRBD1 (6 bases). V was trimmed by 2 bases and J by 3 bases, leaving 12 bases between them. The CDR3 is 15 residues long. CDR1 is SGHRS and CDR2 is YFSETQ in the germline V gene. The DNA of the CDR3 is TGCGCCAGCAGCTTCGGGGGCATGAGTGGAAACACCATATATTTT. It specifies CASSFGGMSGNTIYF.

Regarding this clone: Distinct nucleotide sequences in the sample also encode this CDR3. The rearrangement joins TRBV7-2 to TRBJ2-1; TRBD2 aligns across 12 bases. The germline V gene encodes CDR1 SGHTA and CDR2 FQGNSA. The trim removed 4 bases at V and 5 bases at J, leaving 3 bases unmatched. There are 15 residues in the CDR3. CDR3 residues: CASSSGLAGHNEQFF. The DNA for the CDR3 is TGTGCCAGCAGCTCAGGACTAGCGGGGCACAATGAGCAGTTCTTC.

The CDR3 loop is CASSSRQSTYEQYF. The CDR3 DNA reads as TGCGCCAGCAGCTCCAGACAGAGTACCTACGAGCAGTACTTC. The V gene is TRBV5-1, the J gene TRBJ2-7, with TRBD1 as a possible D gene (5 bases). CDR1 is SGHRS and CDR2 is YFSETQ in the germline V gene. Deletions cut 3 bases from V and 2 bases from J, with 12 bases between. CDR3 length equals 14 residues.